The entry below describes one T cell receptor beta chain. Its antigen is unknown. Donors were ostensibly healthy at sampling, although undocumented immune exposures were probable. PCR primers comprised 60 Vbeta and 13 Jbeta primers. The table came from immunoSEQ multiplex PCR; TCRdb's copy has only in-frame clones and leaves some out. The table lists roughly 150,000 clones, approximately 88% of them singletons. The CDR3 has 12 residues. Germline CDR1 SQVTM, CDR2 ANQGSEA. The trim removed 7 bases at V and 6 bases at J, leaving 9 bases unmatched. The data are from a study of cytomegalovirus exposure and HLA in healthy donors. The wider study: About 200 million T cells yielded 120 million or so unique TCR beta sequences, as an earlier analysis found.

Study outcomes and limitations: Among TCR beta chains of equal frequency, HLA-associated ones were more clonally expanded in a later analysis. Later work associated fewer than 20,000 TCR beta sequences with HLA alleles at 0.05 false discovery rate.

The sample comprised PBMCs. The rearrangement uses TRBV29-1 and TRBJ2-7; 7 bases line up with TRBD2. This receptor was identified in a boy aged 2 to 9 in good health and CMV-seronegative. In DNA, the CDR3 is TGCAGCGCCGAGGGAGGGTCACGCGAGCAGTACTTC. Residues: CSAEGGSREQYF.